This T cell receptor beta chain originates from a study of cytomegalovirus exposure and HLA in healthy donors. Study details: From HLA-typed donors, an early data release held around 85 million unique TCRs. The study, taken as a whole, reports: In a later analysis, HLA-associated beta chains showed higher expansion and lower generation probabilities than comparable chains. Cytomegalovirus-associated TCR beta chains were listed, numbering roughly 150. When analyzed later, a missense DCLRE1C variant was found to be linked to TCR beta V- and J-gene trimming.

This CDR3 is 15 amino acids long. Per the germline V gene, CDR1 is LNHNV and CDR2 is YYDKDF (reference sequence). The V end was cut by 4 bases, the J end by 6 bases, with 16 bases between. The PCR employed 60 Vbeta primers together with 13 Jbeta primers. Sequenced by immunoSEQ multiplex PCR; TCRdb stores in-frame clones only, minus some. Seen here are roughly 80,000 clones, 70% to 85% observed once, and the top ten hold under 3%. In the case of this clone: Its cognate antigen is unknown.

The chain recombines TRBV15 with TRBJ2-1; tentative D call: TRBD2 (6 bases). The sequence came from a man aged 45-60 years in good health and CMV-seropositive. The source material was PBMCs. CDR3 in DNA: TGTGCCACCAGCAAAAGCGGAGGAGGGCCCAATGAGCAGTTCTTC. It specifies CATSKSGGGPNEQFF.